This T cell receptor (beta chain) derives from a study of OX40 agonist ivuxolimab in advanced cancers. About the research overall: Treatment received earlier with anti-PD-1, anti-PD-L1 or anti-CTLA-4 agents was allowed, and over 35% had some.

The CDR3 has 15 amino acids. With V trimmed by 0 bases and J by 4 bases, 2 bases remained unmatched. Per germline, CDR1 SGHRS and CDR2 YFSETQ. Measured with immunoSEQ multiplex PCR; TCRdb has only the in-frame clones, and not every one. The table lists around 72,000 clones, more than 80% of them singletons. Autoimmune disease history or systemic immunosuppression led to patient exclusion. This clonotype was obtained from an adult with an advanced solid tumor such as melanoma, head and neck, liver or kidney cancer. The source material was CD4+ or CD8+ T cells sorted from blood, sampled in a trial of the OX40 agonist ivuxolimab. This chain connects TRBV5-1 to TRBJ2-3; 10 bases map to TRBD1. The CDR3 nucleotides are TGCGCCAGCAGCTTGGGGGACAGGGGCTCAGATACGCAGTATTTT. The encoded protein is CASSLGDRGSDTQYF.